Here is one T cell receptor beta chain with its context. There is no known antigen for this receptor. Nothing much larger sits one base from this clone, and base qualities are not available. In total, just over 650 healthy bone marrow donors made up the cohort. At the time of sampling, all cohort members were nominally healthy, though unrecorded immune exposures were likely present. The donor tested CMV seropositive and was one of the 289 seropositive cohort members. A peripheral blood sample was provided by each donor, and peripheral blood mononuclear cells were used for TCR beta sequencing. The Qiagen DNeasy Blood Extraction Kit was used to extract genomic DNA from the blood cell samples. This sample was taken from a study of cytomegalovirus exposure and HLA in healthy donors (dated by TCRdb to between 2016 and 2019). Notes on the research overall: In an earlier analysis of fewer than 750 of the donors, 250 to 350 Gb of sequence data and 120 million or so unique TCR beta sequences from about 179 million T cells were reported. An early release covering about 600 HLA-typed donors comprised approximately 290 gigabases of sequencing data and around 85 million unique TCR sequences. Of the 300 to 500 genotyped donors, 65% to 90% were placed in the genetic ancestry cluster associated with self-reported Caucasian donors. The study aimed to test whether cataloging public T cell receptors could reveal signatures of past pathogen exposure. The T cell repertoires of 670 or so subjects were profiled by immunosequencing and related to cytomegalovirus serostatus. Besides the first cohort of roughly 660 subjects, a separate validation cohort made up of roughly 130 different subjects was used. To predict cytomegalovirus infection status, the study combined high-throughput TCR immunosequencing, statistical association of individual TCRs with disease status, and machine learning. To study patterns of TCR occurrence, a later analysis re-analyzed previously published TCR beta repertoires from more than 550 donors and added high-resolution HLA genotyping. Rather than drawing on any new phenotypic data, the later analysis identified candidate immune exposures from TCR beta sequences and the way those sequences occurred across donors. An earlier analysis of 587 of the donors applied high-throughput TCR beta sequencing to assess whether each TCR beta V gene segment acted as functional or pseudogenic. Donor age, sex, ethnicity and CMV serostatus were collected together with the repertoire data. In a later genetic analysis, genome-wide SNP genotypes for about three fifths of the 666 donors were used, and that subset was treated as a discovery cohort. All discovery cohort repertoires had been generated using a single sequencing platform. HLA typing included class I and class II loci at four-digit resolution. The number of typed donors differed by locus: about 620-640 for A, B, C, DRB1 and DQB1; 500 to 550 for DQA1; 606 for DPA1; and roughly 490 for DPB1. A few DR-DQ haplotypes were treated as single units for association and clustering because of strong linkage in the cohort. Among approximately 370 genotyped donors of the cohort, an average of approximately 240,000 unique TCR beta nucleotide sequences was sequenced per donor, of which approximately 19% were non-productive.

Beyond this particular receptor, the publication reports: Strong co-occurrence of HLA alleles, especially DR and DQ, made assigning TCR associations to individual alleles difficult. A cluster of highly shared sequence variants was judged likely to be a technical artifact of the sequencing pipeline. A later analysis found that TCR association rates varied across HLA loci, with DRB1 alleles showing the most associated TCRs and HLA-C alleles the fewest. In vitro tests confirmed that a few of the cytomegalovirus-associated TCR beta chains recognize cytomegalovirus antigens. A later genetic analysis associated a missense DCLRE1C variant with V-gene and J-gene trimming of TCR beta chains, and an independent cohort replicated the association. A further reported finding was that TCR beta sequences accurately predicted the HLA-A and HLA-B alleles for most subjects in the first cohort. Because counts were too low, 15 or so rarely observed V segments, including chromosome 9 orphons, were excluded from the earlier analysis of some 590 of the donors. Correlated functional status among segregating V segments might reflect linkage disequilibrium, but an unknown experimental factor could not be ruled out. Specific HLA alleles were associated with 18,000 or so TCR beta sequences at a false discovery rate of 0.05 in a later analysis. Cytomegalovirus status was reported to be diagnosed by the classifier with high specificity and sensitivity in both the original and validation cohorts. For the cohort, immune exposure information was limited to CMV serostatus. While some public TCRs were present in many individuals, most TCR sequences turned up only very rarely across donors. According to a later genetic analysis, donors in an Asian-associated ancestry cluster had fewer N-insertions in productive TCRs than the roughly 660-donor mean. In a later analysis, most CMV-associated TCR beta chains were found to appear HLA-restricted, with HLA associations seemingly driven largely by CMV exposure. Some IMGT-functional V segments, including TRBV6-2 and TRBV6-3, could not be distinguished by the 87-base-pair reads and were therefore excluded. According to a later analysis, parvovirus B19, influenza, CMV and Epstein-Barr virus appeared linked to several top co-occurrence clusters. The authors suggested that the approach could potentially be generalized to other disease states and immunological phenotypes. The presence/absence analyses assumed that sequencing depth was roughly uniform across donors, and that assumption may not be true. In the study, around 160 TCR beta chains were listed as associated with cytomegalovirus. HLA typing was unavailable for some donors at each locus, so association tests used only the typed subset. In a later analysis, HLA-associated TCR beta chains showed more clonal expansion and lower generation probabilities than non-associated chains that were equally common. In an earlier analysis of a few hundred of the donors, most TCR beta V segments were observed in productive rearrangements about 87% or about 30% of the time, broadly matching IMGT annotations. In this cohort, only TCR beta chains were sequenced, and detectable features were limited by the absence of alpha or paired-chain data.

From the cysteine up to the phenylalanine, the CDR3 has a length of 17 residues. CDR3 DNA is the only sequence kept; it has 51 bases, read in frame from the first base. Receptors were amplified or captured by the immunoSEQ multiplex PCR assay. For the multiplex PCR, a mixture combining 60 forward primers for TCR Vbeta segments and 13 reverse primers for TCR Jbeta segments was used. The CDR3 region of rearranged TCR beta genes was amplified from genomic DNA by a multiplex PCR assay. The Illumina HiSeq System was used to sequence the amplified TCR beta libraries as 87-base-pair reads. The published analysis was carried out like this. Across the roughly 600 repertoires, a later analysis counted some 81 million unique TCR beta chains, 9.5 million to 12 million of which were shared by at least two donors. A nearest-neighbor algorithm error-corrected the raw reads and collapsed the reads into unique sequences, merging closely related sequences to remove PCR and sequencing errors. Alignment of CDR3 sequences to IMGT reference sequences was used to assign V, D and J gene segments. For a sequence to be retained, at least a six-nucleotide match to both a V gene segment and a J gene segment was required. Rearrangements were classified as productive when the CDR3 lacked stop codons and remained in frame with V and J, and all other rearrangements were classified as non-productive. CDR3 was defined by IMGT convention, running from the second conserved V-encoded cysteine to the conserved J-encoded phenylalanine. The earlier analysis of fewer than 700 of the donors excluded sequences that lacked an unambiguous match to a single V gene segment. An earlier analysis of approximately 590 of the donors called V segments functional above 56.7% productive rearrangements and segregating when the between-donor standard deviation exceeded 5%. A statistical classification framework was developed to diagnose cytomegalovirus status using the catalog of TCR beta chain sequences. In a later analysis, TCR nucleotide sequences were compared against IMGT/GENE-DB human TR gene sequences so that V and J genes could be assigned. The TCRdist pipeline was used in a later analysis to assign CDR3 sequences and most-parsimonious VDJ recombination scenarios. A later analysis defined each TCR beta chain by its CDR3 amino acid sequence plus V-gene family, and excluded reads lacking a unique V-gene family. In a later analysis, some 600 highly shared, low-generation-probability nucleotide sequences were removed to address suspected cross-contamination and a sequencing artifact. For each public chain, a later analysis derived a clonal expansion index from normalized ranks of inferred template counts within each repertoire. A later analysis computed generation probabilities with a VDJ recombination model fitted to out-of-frame rearrangements, and checked the results against IGoR. A later analysis scored TCR-TCR, TCR-HLA and TCR-CMV co-occurrence with hypergeometric tests, applying a repertoire-size bias correction to TCR pairs. A later analysis estimated false discovery rates by permuting HLA or CMV assignments 20 times. A later analysis grouped co-occurring TCRs with DBSCAN, adding TCRdist sequence similarity when clustering within HLA-allele-positive subsets. Co-occurrence clustering excluded repertoires with fewer than 30,000 or more than 120,000 public chains, plus five with anomalous nucleotide sharing. TCRdb obtained this table from immuneACCESS and retained in-frame rearrangements with V and J assigned. These tables miss some clones; where compared with another copy, unresolved V genes account for less than half of the shortfall, and the remainder is unexplained. V, J and clone size were drawn from that table, and D and trimming were deduced from the DNA. In this sample the table shows around 200,000 clones, about 79% of which occur a single time. Of the sample, 1% to 1.5% is held by the ten largest clones.

Recombination linked TRBV1 to TRBJ2-7; the D call in the table, TRBD2, was not verified against the DNA. TRBV1 is a known pseudogene. The clonotype was recovered from a girl between 2 and 10 years old in good health and CMV-seropositive. The sample taken for sequencing was PBMCs. CDR3 region: CTSSPTGAGIVSYEQYF. The nucleotide sequence is TGCACCAGCAGCCCCACGGGAGCGGGTATTGTCTCCTACGAGCAGTACTTC.